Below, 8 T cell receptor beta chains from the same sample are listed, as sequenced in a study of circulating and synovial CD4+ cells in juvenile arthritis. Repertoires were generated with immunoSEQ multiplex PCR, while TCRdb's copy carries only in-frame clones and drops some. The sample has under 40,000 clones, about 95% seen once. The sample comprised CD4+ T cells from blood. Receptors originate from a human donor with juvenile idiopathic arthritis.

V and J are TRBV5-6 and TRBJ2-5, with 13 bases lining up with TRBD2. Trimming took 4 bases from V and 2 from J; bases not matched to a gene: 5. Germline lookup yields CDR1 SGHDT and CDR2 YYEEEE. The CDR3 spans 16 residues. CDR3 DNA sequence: TGTGCCAGCAGCCCCATACTAGCGGGGGGGCAAGAGACCCAGTACTTC. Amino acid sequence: CASSPILAGGQETQYF.

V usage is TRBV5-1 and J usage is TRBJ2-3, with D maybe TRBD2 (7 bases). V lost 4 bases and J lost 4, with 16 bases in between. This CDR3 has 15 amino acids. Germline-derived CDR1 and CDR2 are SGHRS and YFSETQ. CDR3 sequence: CASSRGAIMADTQYF. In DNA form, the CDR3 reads TGCGCCAGCAGCCGGGGGGCTATAATGGCAGATACGCAGTATTTT.

CDR3 in DNA: TGTGCCAGCAGCCTGTCCTTGGGGCACTCTGGAAACACCATATATTTT. It encodes CASSLSLGHSGNTIYF. The chain carries TRBV14 and TRBJ1-3; possible D gene TRBD1, 5 bases. This CDR3 comprises 16 residues. CDR1 is SGHDN, CDR2 FVKESK, per germline. V was trimmed by 4 bases and J by 0 bases, leaving 13 bases between them.

The CDR3 spells CASSLALGADTQYF. The CDR3 DNA follows: TGCGCCAGCAGCTTGGCCCTAGGGGCAGATACGCAGTATTTT. J is TRBJ2-3 and V is TRBV5-1; D perhaps matches TRBD1 (5 bases). The CDR3 extends over 14 amino acids. The germline V and J ends were trimmed by 0 bases and 4 bases, with 9 bases remaining between them. Germline-derived CDR1 and CDR2 are SGHRS and YFSETQ.

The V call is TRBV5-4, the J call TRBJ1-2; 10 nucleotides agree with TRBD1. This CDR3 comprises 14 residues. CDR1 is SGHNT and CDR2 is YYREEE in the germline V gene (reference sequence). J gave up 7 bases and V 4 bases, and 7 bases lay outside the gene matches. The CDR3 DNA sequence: TGTGCCAGCAGCAGGGGGACAGGGGCGGGTGGCTACACCTTC. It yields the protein CASSRGTGAGGYTF.

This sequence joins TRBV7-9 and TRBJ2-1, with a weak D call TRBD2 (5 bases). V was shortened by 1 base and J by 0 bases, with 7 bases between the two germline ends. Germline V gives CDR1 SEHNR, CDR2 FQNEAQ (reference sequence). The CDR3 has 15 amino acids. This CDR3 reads CASSLDAGSYNEQFF. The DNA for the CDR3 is TGTGCCAGCAGCTTAGACGCGGGCTCCTACAATGAGCAGTTCTTC. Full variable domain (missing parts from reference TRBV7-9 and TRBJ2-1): DTGVSQNPRHKITKRGQNVTFRCDPISEHNRLYWYRQTLGQGPEFLTYFQNEAQLEKSRLLSDRFSAERPKGSFSTLEIQRTEQGDSAMYLCASSLDAGSYNEQFFGPGTRLTVL.

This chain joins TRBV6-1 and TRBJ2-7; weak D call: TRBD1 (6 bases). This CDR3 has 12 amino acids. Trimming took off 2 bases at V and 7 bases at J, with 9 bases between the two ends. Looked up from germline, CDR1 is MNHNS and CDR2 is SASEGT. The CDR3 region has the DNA TGTGCCAGCAGTGAACTGGACAGAGAGCAGTACTTC. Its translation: CASSELDREQYF.

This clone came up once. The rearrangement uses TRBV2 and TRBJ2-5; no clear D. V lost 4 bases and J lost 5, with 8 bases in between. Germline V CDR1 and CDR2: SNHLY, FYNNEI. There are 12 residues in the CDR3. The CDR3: CASSVTGETQYF. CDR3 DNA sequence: TGTGCCAGCAGTGTCACCGGGGAGACCCAGTACTTC. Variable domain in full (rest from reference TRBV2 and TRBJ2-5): EPEVTQTPSHQVTQMGQEVILRCVPISNHLYFYWYRQILGQKVEFLVSFYNNEISEKSEIFDDQFSVERPDGSNFTLKIRSTKLEDSAMYFCASSVTGETQYFGPGTRLLVL.